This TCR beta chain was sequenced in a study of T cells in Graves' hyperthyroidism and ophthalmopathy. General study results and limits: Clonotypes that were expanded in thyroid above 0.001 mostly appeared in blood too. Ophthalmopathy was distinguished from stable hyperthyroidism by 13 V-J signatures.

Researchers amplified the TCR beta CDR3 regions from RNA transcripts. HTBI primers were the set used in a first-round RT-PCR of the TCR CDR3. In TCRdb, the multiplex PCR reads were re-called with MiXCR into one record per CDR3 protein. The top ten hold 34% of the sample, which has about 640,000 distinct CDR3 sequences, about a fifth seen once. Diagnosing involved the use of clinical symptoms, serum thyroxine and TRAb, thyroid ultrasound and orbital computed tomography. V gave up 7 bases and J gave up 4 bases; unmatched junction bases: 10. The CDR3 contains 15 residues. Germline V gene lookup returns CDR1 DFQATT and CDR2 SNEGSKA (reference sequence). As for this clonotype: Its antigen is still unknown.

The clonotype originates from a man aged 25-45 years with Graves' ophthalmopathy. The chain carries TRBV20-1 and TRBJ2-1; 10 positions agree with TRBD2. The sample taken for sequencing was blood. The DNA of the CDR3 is TGCAGTGGGACCCTAGCGGGAGCAGGTTACAATGAGCAGTTCTTC. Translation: CSGTLAGAGYNEQFF.